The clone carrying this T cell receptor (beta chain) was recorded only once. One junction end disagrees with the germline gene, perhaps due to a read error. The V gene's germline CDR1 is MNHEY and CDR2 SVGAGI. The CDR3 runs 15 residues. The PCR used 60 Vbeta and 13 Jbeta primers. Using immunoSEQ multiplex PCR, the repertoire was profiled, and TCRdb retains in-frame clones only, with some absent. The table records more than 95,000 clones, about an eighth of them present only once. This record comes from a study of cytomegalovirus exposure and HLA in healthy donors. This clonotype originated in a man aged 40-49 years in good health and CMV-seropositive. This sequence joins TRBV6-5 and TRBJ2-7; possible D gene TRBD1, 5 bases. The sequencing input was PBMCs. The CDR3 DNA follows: TGTGCCAGCAGTCCCGAATATGGACAAAACATCGAGAAGTACTTC. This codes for CASSPEYGQNIEKYF.